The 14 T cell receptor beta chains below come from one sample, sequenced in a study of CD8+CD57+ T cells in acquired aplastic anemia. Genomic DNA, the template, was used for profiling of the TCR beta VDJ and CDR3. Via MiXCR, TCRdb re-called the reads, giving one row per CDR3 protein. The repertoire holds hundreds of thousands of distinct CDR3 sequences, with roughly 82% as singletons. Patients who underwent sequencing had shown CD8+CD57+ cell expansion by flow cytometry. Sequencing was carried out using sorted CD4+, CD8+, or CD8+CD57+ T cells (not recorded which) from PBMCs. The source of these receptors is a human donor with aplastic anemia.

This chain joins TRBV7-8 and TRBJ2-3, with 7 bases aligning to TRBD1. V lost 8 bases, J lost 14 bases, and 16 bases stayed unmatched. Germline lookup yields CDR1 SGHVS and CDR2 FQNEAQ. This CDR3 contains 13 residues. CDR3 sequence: CASGEGGRAKTYF. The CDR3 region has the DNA TGTGCCAGCGGGGAAGGGGGCAGAGCTAAGACGTATTTT.

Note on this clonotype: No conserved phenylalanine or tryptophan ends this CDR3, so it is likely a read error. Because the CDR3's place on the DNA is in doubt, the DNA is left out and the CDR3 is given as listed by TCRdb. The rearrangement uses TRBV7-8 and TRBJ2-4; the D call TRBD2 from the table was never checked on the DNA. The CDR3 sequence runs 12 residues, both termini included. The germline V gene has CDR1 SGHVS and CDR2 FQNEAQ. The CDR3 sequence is CASGGAGNTHYY.

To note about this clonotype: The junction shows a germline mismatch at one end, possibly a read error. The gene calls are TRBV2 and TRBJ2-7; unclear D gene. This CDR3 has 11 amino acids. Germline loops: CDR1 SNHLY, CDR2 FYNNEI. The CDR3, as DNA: TGTGCCAGCAGCTTCGGGTACGAGCAGCACTTT. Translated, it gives CASSFGYEQHF.

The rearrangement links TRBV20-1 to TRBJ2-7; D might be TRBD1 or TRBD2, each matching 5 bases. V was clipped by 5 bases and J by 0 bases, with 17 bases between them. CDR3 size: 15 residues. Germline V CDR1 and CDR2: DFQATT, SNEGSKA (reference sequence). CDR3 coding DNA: TGCAGTGCTCCCTCAGGGACCACCTCCTCCTACGAGCAGTACTTC. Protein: CSAPSGTTSSYEQYF.

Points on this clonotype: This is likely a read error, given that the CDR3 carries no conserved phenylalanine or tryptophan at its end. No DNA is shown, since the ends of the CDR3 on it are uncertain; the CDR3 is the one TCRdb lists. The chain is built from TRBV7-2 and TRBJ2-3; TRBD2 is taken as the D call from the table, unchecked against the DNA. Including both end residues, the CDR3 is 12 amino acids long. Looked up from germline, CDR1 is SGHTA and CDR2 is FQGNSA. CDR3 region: CASSVAGGPESQ.

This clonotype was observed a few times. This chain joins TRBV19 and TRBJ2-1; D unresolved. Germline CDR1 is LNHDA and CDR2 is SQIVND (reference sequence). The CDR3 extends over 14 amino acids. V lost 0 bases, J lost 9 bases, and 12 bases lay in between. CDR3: CASSIDIGVGEQFF. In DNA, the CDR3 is TGTGCCAGTAGTATAGATATTGGTGTGGGTGAGCAGTTCTTC.

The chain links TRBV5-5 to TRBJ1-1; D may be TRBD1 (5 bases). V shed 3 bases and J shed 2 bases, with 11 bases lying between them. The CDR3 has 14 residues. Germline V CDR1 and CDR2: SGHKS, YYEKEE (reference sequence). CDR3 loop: CASSSSQVNTEAFF. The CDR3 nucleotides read TGTGCCAGCAGCTCCTCACAGGTCAACACTGAAGCTTTCTTT. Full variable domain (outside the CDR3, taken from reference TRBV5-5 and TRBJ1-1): DAGVTQSPTHLIKTRGQQVTLRCSPISGHKSVSWYQQVLGQGPQFIFQYYEKEERGRGNFPDRFSARQFPNYSSELNVNALLLGDSALYLCASSSSQVNTEAFFGQGTRLTVV.

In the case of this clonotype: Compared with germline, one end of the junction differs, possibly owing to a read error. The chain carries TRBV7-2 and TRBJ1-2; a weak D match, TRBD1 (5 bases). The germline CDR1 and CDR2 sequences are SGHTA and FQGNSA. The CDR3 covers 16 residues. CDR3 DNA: TGTGCCAGCAGCTTGCAGAGGGAGGGGCTCGTATATGGTTACACCTTC. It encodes CASSLQREGLVYGYTF.

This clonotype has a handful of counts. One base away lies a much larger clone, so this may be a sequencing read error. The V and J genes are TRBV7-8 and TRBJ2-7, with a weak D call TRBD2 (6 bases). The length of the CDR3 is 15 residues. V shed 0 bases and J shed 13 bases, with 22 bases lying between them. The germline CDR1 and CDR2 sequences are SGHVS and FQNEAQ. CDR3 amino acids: CASSLAGGPDTEYYV. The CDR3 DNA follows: TGTGCCAGCAGCTTAGCGGGAGGTCCCGATACGGAGTATTACGTC.

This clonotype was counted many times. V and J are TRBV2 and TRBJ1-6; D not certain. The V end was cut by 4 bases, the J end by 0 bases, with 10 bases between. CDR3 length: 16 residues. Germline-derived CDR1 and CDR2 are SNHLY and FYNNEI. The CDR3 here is CASSAELSSYNSPLHF. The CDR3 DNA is TGTGCCAGCAGTGCCGAGCTTAGCTCCTATAATTCACCCCTCCACTTT.

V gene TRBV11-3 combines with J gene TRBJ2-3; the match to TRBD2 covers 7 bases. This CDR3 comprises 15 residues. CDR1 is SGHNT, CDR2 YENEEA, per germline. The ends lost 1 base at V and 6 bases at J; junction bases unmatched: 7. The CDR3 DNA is TGTGCCAGCAGCTTAGCGGGAGGTCGTTCGGATACGCAGTATTTT. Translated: CASSLAGGRSDTQYF.

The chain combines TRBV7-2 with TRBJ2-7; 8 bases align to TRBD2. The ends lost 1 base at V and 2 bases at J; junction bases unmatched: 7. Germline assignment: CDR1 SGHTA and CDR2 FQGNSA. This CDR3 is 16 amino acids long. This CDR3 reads CASSLELAELPYEQYF. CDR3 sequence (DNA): TGTGCCAGCAGCTTAGAACTAGCGGAACTTCCCTACGAGCAGTACTTC.

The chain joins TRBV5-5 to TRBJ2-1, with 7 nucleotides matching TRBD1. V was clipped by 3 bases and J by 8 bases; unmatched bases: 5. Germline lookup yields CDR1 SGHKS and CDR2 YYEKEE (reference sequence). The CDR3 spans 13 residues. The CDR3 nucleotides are TGTGCCAGCAGCTCGGGGACAGTCCATGAGCAGTTCTTC. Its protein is CASSSGTVHEQFF.

CDR3 sequence (DNA): TGTGAGATCGGAAGAGCTGGGAACATTCAGTACTTC. The encoded protein is CEIGRAGNIQYF. V and J are TRBV12-3 or TRBV12-4 and TRBJ2-4; no reliable D call. CDR3 length: 12 amino acids.